The table lists the clone carrying this TCR beta chain with a few counts. The antigen remains unidentified. The data were taken from a study of post-analysis software for immune sequencing data. The study, taken as a whole, reports: TRBV5-6, TRBV5-1 and TRBV20-1 belonged to a set of about five TRBV segments that were more frequent in patients than controls.

Carried by the TCR beta cDNA libraries were unique molecular identifiers. With about 0.9 to 11 million T cells as the source, a few hundred thousand cDNA molecules resulted. TCRdb re-called the PCR reads through MiXCR, storing one row per CDR3 protein. The sample lists hundreds of thousands of distinct CDR3 sequences, 55% to 60% occurring once. The V and J ends lost 1 base and 5 bases, in that order; junction bases with no gene match: 5. Germline-derived CDR1 and CDR2 are DFQATT and SNEGSKA (reference sequence). The CDR3 spans 14 residues. The sample consisted of blood. The rearrangement links TRBV20-1 to TRBJ2-3, with 8 bases matching TRBD2. The TCR originated in a girl aged 2-10 years with multiple sclerosis. The CDR3 DNA is TGCAGTGCTAGAGGAGCGGGAGTTGTAGATACGCAGTATTTT. It translates to CSARGAGVVDTQYF.